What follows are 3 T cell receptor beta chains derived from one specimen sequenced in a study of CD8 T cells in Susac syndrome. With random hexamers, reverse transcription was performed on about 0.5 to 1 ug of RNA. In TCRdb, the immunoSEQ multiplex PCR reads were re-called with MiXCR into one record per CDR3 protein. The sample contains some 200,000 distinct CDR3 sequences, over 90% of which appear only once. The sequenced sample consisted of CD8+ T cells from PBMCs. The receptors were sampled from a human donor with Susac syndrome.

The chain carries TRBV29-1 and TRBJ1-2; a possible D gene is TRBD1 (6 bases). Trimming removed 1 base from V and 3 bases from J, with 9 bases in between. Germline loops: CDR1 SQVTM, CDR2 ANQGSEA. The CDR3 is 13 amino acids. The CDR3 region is CSVEAGDDYGYTF. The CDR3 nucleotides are TGCAGCGTTGAAGCAGGGGATGACTATGGCTACACCTTC.

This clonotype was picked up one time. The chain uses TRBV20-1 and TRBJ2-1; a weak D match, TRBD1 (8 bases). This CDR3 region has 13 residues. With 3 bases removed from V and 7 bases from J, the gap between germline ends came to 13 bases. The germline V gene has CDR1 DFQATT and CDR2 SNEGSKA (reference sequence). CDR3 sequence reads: CSARDREGNEQFF. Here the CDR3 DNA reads TGCAGTGCTAGGGACAGGGAGGGGAATGAGCAGTTCTTC.

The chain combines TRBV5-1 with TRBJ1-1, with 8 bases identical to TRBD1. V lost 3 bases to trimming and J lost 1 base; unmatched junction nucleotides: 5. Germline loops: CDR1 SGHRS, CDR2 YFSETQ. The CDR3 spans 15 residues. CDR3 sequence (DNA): TGCGCCAGCAGCTGGGGGACAGGTCGGAACACTGAAGCTTTCTTT. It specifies CASSWGTGRNTEAFF.